This T cell receptor (beta chain) was documented in a study of OX40 agonist ivuxolimab in advanced cancers. Overall study findings and caveats: Relative to CD4+ cells, CD8+ T cells on average had more expanded clones.

V was clipped by 5 bases and J by 8 bases, with 15 bases between them. Germline V gene data show CDR1 as SQVTM and CDR2 as ANQGSEA. CDR3 length: 13 residues. Clones were sequenced by immunoSEQ multiplex PCR, and TCRdb holds only the in-frame ones, with some missing. The sample includes about 54,000 clones, roughly 90% of them seen just once. Concerning this clone itself: The antigen is unknown.

The gene calls are TRBV29-1 and TRBJ1-4; unclear D gene. Sequencing was performed on CD4+ or CD8+ T cells sorted from blood, taken in a trial of the OX40 agonist ivuxolimab. This receptor was taken from an adult with an advanced solid tumor such as melanoma, head and neck, liver or kidney cancer. The CDR3 coding sequence is TGCAGCGTTATTAGGACTCCGGGCGAAAAACTGTTTTTT. As protein: CSVIRTPGEKLFF. Full variable domain (rest looked up from reference TRBV29-1 and TRBJ1-4): SAVISQKPSRDICQRGTSLTIQCQVDSQVTMMFWYRQQPGQSLTLIATANQGSEATYESGFVIDKFPISRPNLTFSTLTVSNMSPEDSSIYLCSVIRTPGEKLFFGSGTQLSVL.